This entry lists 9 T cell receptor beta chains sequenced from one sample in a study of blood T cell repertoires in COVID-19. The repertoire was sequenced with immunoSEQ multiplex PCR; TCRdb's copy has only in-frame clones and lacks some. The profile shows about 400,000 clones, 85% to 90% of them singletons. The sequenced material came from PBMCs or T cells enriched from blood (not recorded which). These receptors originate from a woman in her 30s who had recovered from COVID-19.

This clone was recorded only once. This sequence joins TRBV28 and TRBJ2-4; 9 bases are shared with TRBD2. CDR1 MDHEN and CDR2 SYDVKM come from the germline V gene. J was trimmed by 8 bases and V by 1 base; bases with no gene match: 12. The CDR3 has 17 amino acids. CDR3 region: CASSLYRQAGGPHIQYF. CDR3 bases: TGTGCCAGCAGTTTATATAGGCAGGCGGGAGGGCCACACATTCAGTACTTC.

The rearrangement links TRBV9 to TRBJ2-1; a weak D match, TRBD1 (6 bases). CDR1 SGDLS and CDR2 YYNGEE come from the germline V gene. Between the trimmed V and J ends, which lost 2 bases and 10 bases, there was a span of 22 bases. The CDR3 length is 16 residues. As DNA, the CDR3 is TGTGCCAGCAGCGTCACCACAGGGTATCGCGTGAGGGAGCAGTTCTTC. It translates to CASSVTTGYRVREQFF.

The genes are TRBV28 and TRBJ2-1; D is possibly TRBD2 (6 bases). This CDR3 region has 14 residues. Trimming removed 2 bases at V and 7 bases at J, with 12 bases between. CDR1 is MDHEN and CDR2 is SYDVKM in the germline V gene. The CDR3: CASSLRGGVNEQFF. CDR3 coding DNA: TGTGCCAGCAGTTTACGGGGAGGTGTAAATGAGCAGTTCTTC. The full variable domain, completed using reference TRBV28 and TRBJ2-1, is DVKVTQSSRYLVKRTGEKVFLECVQDMDHENMFWYRQDPGLGLRLIYFSYDVKMKEKGDIPEGYSVSREKKERFSLILESASTNQTSMYLCASSLRGGVNEQFFGPGTRLTVL.

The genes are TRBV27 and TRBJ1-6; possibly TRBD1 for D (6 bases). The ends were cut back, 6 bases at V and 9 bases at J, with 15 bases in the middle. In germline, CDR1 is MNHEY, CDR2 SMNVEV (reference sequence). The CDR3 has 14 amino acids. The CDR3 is CASSPIGGPSPLHF. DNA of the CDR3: TGTGCCAGCAGCCCCATCGGGGGGCCTTCACCCCTCCACTTT.

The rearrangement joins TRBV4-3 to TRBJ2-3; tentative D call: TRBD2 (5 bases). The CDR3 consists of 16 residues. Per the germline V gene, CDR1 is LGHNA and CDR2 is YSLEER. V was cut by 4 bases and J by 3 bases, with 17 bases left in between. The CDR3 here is CASSRETTRLTDTQYF. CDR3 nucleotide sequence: TGCGCCAGCAGCCGAGAAACTACTAGACTTACAGATACGCAGTATTTT.

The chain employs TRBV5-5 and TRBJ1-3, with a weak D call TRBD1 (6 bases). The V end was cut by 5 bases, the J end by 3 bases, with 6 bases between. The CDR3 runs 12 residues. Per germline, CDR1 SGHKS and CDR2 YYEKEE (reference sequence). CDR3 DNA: TGTGCCAGCAGGGACAGTGGAAACACCATATATTTT. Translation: CASRDSGNTIYF.

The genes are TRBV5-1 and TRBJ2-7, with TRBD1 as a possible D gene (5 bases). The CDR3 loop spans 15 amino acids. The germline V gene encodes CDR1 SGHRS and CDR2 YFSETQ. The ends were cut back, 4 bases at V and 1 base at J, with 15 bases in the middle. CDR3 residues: CASSLLDSSSYEQYF. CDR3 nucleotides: TGCGCCAGCAGCCTCCTTGACAGCTCATCCTACGAGCAGTACTTC.

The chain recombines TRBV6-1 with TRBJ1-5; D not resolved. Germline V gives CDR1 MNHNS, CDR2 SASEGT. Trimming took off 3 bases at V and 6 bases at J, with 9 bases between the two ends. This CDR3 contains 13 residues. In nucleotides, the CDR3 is TGTGCCAGCAGTGAGGGCCCTTTTCAGCCCCAGCATTTT. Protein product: CASSEGPFQPQHF.

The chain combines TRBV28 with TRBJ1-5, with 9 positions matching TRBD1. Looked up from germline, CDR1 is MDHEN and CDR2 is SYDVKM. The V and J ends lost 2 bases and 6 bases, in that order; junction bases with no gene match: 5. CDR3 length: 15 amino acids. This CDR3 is CASSLRRQGGQPQHF. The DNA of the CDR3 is TGTGCCAGCAGTTTACGCCGACAGGGGGGTCAGCCCCAGCATTTT.